The rows below give T cell receptor beta chains drawn from one sample of a study of blood T cell repertoires in COVID-19. Some clones are missing from TCRdb's copy, which holds only in-frame ones; the method was immunoSEQ multiplex PCR. This sample yields over 100,000 clones, of which 84% are seen a single time; less than 8% belongs to the top ten. The specimen was peripheral blood. Source of these receptors: a woman aged 45 to 65 with acute or convalescent COVID-19. The CDR3 runs from the conserved cysteine through the conserved F or W. A D gene is named only where the DNA matches it firmly. The size entry is marked missing in some rows and otherwise reads once, few, many or a size class.

j_call clone_size d_call v_call cdr3_aa cdr3_nt
TRBJ2-5 . TRBD2 TRBV5-1 CASSRAAGGFKETQYF TGCGCCAGCAGCCGGGCTGCGGGGGGGTTTAAAGAGACCCAGTACTTC
TRBJ1-1 . TRBD1 TRBV5-1 CASSSGQGYTEAFF TGCGCCAGCAGCTCGGGACAGGGGTACACTGAAGCTTTCTTT
TRBJ1-4 . . TRBV7-2 CASSLSKANWEKLFF TGTGCCAGCAGCTTAAGCAAAGCGAATTGGGAAAAACTGTTTTTT
TRBJ2-7 . TRBD1 TRBV28 CASSSRQGAYEQYF TGTGCCAGCAGTTCCCGACAGGGGGCCTACGAGCAGTACTTC
TRBJ1-2 . TRBD1 TRBV5-1 CASSLSGQASYGYTF TGCGCCAGCAGCTTGTCGGGACAGGCATCTTATGGCTACACCTTC
TRBJ1-2 once . TRBV3-1/TRBV3-2 CASSQDGRPEDGYTF TGTGCCAGCAGCCAAGATGGGAGACCCGAGGATGGCTACACCTTC
TRBJ1-1 . . TRBV7-7 CASSLNRNTEAFF TGTGCCAGCAGCTTAAATAGGAACACTGAAGCTTTCTTT
TRBJ2-7 . TRBD1 TRBV2 CASSELGQGYEQYF TGTGCCAGCAGTGAACTGGGACAGGGGTACGAGCAGTACTTC
TRBJ1-5 . TRBD1 TRBV2 CASRGQHNQPQHF TGTGCCTCACGGGGACAGCACAATCAGCCCCAGCATTTT
TRBJ2-6 few . TRBV5-5 CASSLTGSSGANVLTF TGTGCCAGCAGCCTAACAGGTTCCTCTGGGGCCAACGTCCTGACTTTC
TRBJ2-7 once . TRBV18 CASSPRSYEQYF TGTGCCAGCTCACCTCGCTCCTACGAGCAGTACTTC
TRBJ1-5 . . TRBV19 CASSTRPYSPPNF TGTGCCAGTAGTACACGGCCGTATAGCCCACCAAATTTT
TRBJ1-6 . TRBD1 TRBV7-9 CASSLRGTGGINSPLHF TGTGCCAGCAGCTTAAGGGGGACAGGAGGAATAAATTCACCCCTCCACTTT
TRBJ1-5 few . TRBV27 CASSLGRRGQPQHF TGTGCCAGCAGTTTGGGGAGGCGCGGTCAGCCCCAGCATTTT
TRBJ2-7 . . TRBV28 CASSYRSGSFSYEQYF TGTGCCAGCAGTTACCGATCCGGGTCCTTCAGCTACGAGCAGTACTTC
TRBJ1-5 . TRBD1 TRBV30 CAWSRTGSLHNQPQHF TGTGCCTGGAGCCGGACAGGATCGCTGCATAATCAGCCCCAGCATTTT
TRBJ2-3 . TRBD1 TRBV7-9 CASSRTGANTQYF TGTGCCAGCAGCCGAACAGGGGCTAATACGCAGTATTTT
TRBJ2-2 . . TRBV6-1 CASGVYTGELFF TGTGCCTCCGGGGTATACACCGGGGAGCTGTTTTTT
TRBJ2-3 once TRBD2 TRBV4-1 CASSQDGGGADTQYF TGCGCCAGCAGCCAAGACGGGGGGGGCGCAGATACGCAGTATTTT
TRBJ1-1 few TRBD1 TRBV29-1 CSPQRTGRAFF TGCAGCCCTCAAAGGACAGGGAGGGCTTTCTTT
TRBJ2-3 . . TRBV3-1/TRBV3-2 CASSQGVSGTDTQYF TGTGCCAGCAGCCAAGGGGTTAGCGGCACAGATACGCAGTATTTT
TRBJ2-1 . . TRBV5-6 CASSLAGGPNRFF TGTGCCAGCAGCTTGGCCGGAGGGCCAAATCGGTTCTTC
TRBJ1-1 . . TRBV7-2 CASSLDSGAVNTEAFF TGTGCCAGCAGCTTAGACTCGGGAGCCGTGAACACTGAAGCTTTCTTT
TRBJ1-2 . . TRBV18 CASSPSTDNYGYTF TGTGCCAGCTCACCTTCGACAGACAACTATGGCTACACCTTC
TRBJ2-7 . . TRBV19 CATTAGMAGEQYF TGTGCCACCACGGCAGGAATGGCCGGCGAGCAGTACTTC
TRBJ1-2 . TRBD1 TRBV6-1 CASSEVDRGGYGYTF TGTGCCAGCAGTGAAGTGGACAGGGGTGGCTATGGCTACACCTTC
TRBJ1-4 once TRBD1 TRBV5-5 CASSSGTGGEKLFF TGTGCCAGCAGCTCCGGGACAGGAGGCGAAAAACTGTTTTTT
TRBJ2-1 . TRBD2 TRBV5-1 CASSLTSGVNNEQFF TGCGCCAGCAGCTTGACTAGCGGGGTTAACAATGAGCAGTTCTTC
TRBJ1-4 once . TRBV6-5 CASSRTSTNEKLFF TGTGCCAGCAGTCGGACTTCAACTAATGAAAAACTGTTTTTT
TRBJ1-2 once TRBD1 TRBV12-3/TRBV12-4 CASSFHRGGYTF TGTGCCAGCAGTTTTCACAGGGGTGGCTACACCTTC
TRBJ1-3 . . TRBV3-1/TRBV3-2 CASSRKIGDSGNTIYF TGTGCCAGCAGCCGGAAAATAGGAGACTCTGGAAACACCATATATTTT
TRBJ2-2 . TRBD1 TRBV18 CASSPPGQAQSGELFF TGTGCCAGCTCACCTCCGGGACAGGCCCAATCCGGGGAGCTGTTTTTT
TRBJ1-2 . TRBD1 TRBV19 CASSTPRTGWNGYTF TGTGCCAGTAGTACCCCCCGGACAGGGTGGAATGGCTACACCTTC
TRBJ2-1 . . TRBV5-1 CASSLTQVSYNEQFF TGCGCCAGCAGCTTGACGCAGGTCTCCTACAATGAGCAGTTCTTC
TRBJ1-1 . TRBD1 TRBV11-2 CASSFGTGGVGEAFF TGTGCCAGCAGCTTCGGGACAGGGGGTGTAGGTGAAGCTTTCTTT
TRBJ2-4 few . TRBV24-1 CATSDPRDIQYF TGTGCCACCAGTGATCCCCGGGACATTCAGTACTTC
TRBJ2-2 . TRBD2 TRBV5-1 CASKETAGLNTGELFF TGCGCCAGCAAGGAGACAGCGGGGCTGAACACCGGGGAGCTGTTTTTT
TRBJ2-1 . . TRBV3-1/TRBV3-2 CAGSPLGNEQFF TGTGCCGGCAGCCCTCTCGGGAATGAGCAGTTCTTC
TRBJ1-2 . . TRBV11-2 CASSLESRGSSGYTF TGTGCCAGCAGCTTAGAGTCGCGGGGGTCCTCTGGCTACACCTTC
TRBJ2-5 . . TRBV6-1 CASSEDRRARETQYF TGTGCCAGCAGTGAAGACAGGAGAGCGAGAGAGACCCAGTACTTC
TRBJ1-1 . . TRBV30 CAWKNGVWGGTEAFF TGTGCCTGGAAAAACGGGGTCTGGGGAGGAACTGAAGCTTTCTTT
TRBJ2-3 . . TRBV12-5 CASPLALGTDTQYF TGTGCTAGTCCCCTAGCGCTGGGCACAGATACGCAGTATTTT
TRBJ2-2 . . TRBV28 CASGGSRNTGELFF TGTGCCAGCGGGGGGTCACGGAACACCGGGGAGCTGTTTTTT
TRBJ1-5 few TRBD1 TRBV2 CASARDRVNQPQHF TGTGCCAGCGCGCGGGACAGGGTCAATCAGCCCCAGCATTTT
TRBJ2-7 once TRBD1 TRBV7-3 CASSYTGVGEQYF TGTGCCAGCAGCTACACAGGGGTGGGAGAGCAGTACTTC
TRBJ1-1 . . TRBV9 CASSVASQNTEAFF TGTGCCAGCAGCGTAGCGAGTCAGAACACTGAAGCTTTCTTT
TRBJ2-3 . . TRBV2 CASTEGQVTDTQYF TGTGCCAGCACCGAGGGCCAGGTCACAGATACGCAGTATTTT